Listed below are T cell receptor beta chains from one sample, sequenced in a study of shared clonotypes between healthy human individuals. Sequencing used immunoSEQ multiplex PCR; TCRdb keeps in-frame clones, though not all of them. This repertoire shows under 550,000 clones, less than 96% found once; its top ten account for approximately 0.06%. Source material: naive CD4+ T cells sorted from blood. Receptor source: a woman in her twenties or thirties in good health. Each CDR3 is given with its conserved first and last residue. The D gene is left open where the match is weak. Part of the rows lack a size; the others show once, few, many or a class for expanded clones.

size,D,J,V,CDR3,DNA
-,TRBD2,TRBJ2-5,TRBV2,CASSEFLLAGDQETQYF,TGTGCCAGCAGTGAATTTTTACTAGCGGGGGACCAAGAGACCCAGTACTTC
-,TRBD2,TRBJ2-7,TRBV18,CASSPSSGSHEQYF,TGTGCCAGCTCACCTTCTAGCGGGAGCCACGAGCAGTACTTC
-,TRBD2,TRBJ2-1,TRBV5-6,CASSLPGRGGGDNEQFF,TGTGCCAGCAGCTTGCCAGGCCGGGGGGGCGGAGACAATGAGCAGTTCTTC
-,-,TRBJ2-7,TRBV9,CASSVGPSLNEQYF,TGTGCCAGCAGCGTAGGCCCTAGTTTAAACGAGCAGTACTTC
once,-,TRBJ1-2,TRBV28,CASSLEPGHYGYTF,TGTGCCAGCAGTTTAGAACCGGGCCATTATGGCTACACCTTC
-,-,TRBJ1-5,TRBV15,CATSRVQAGYNQPQHF,TGTGCCACCAGCAGAGTTCAGGCGGGATACAATCAGCCCCAGCATTTT
-,TRBD2,TRBJ2-1,TRBV19,CASRDWTSGGSEQFF,TGTGCCAGTAGGGATTGGACTAGCGGGGGAAGTGAGCAGTTCTTC
-,-,TRBJ2-5,TRBV2,CASKVGIQETQYF,TGTGCCAGCAAGGTGGGGATCCAAGAGACCCAGTACTTC
-,-,TRBJ2-7,TRBV6-1,CASSAQGKSYEQYF,TGTGCCAGCAGTGCCCAGGGGAAATCCTACGAGCAGTACTTC
once,TRBD2,TRBJ2-3,TRBV4-1,CASSQGEREGRDTQYF,TGCGCCAGCAGCCAGGGGGAGCGGGAGGGCCGGGATACGCAGTATTTT
-,TRBD1,TRBJ2-7,TRBV6-4,CASSRDSSSYEQYF,TGTGCCAGCAGTCGGGACAGCAGCTCCTACGAGCAGTACTTC
-,TRBD1,TRBJ2-7,TRBV5-3,CARSQGQGIYEQYF,TGTGCCAGAAGCCAGGGACAGGGGATCTACGAGCAGTACTTC
-,-,TRBJ2-7,TRBV28,CASSPAQGFDEQYF,TGTGCCAGCAGTCCAGCACAGGGTTTCGACGAGCAGTACTTC
-,TRBD2,TRBJ2-3,TRBV5-1,CASSLVGTSGSFVDTQYF,TGCGCCAGCAGCTTGGTTGGGACTAGCGGGAGCTTTGTGGATACGCAGTATTTT
once,-,TRBJ1-2,TRBV7-9,CASLPGQGVRSYTF,TGTGCCAGTCTCCCCGGGCAGGGTGTAAGAAGCTACACCTTC
-,-,TRBJ2-2,TRBV7-9,CASSLEGYTGELFF,TGTGCCAGCAGCTTAGAGGGTTACACCGGGGAGCTGTTTTTT
-,-,TRBJ2-7,TRBV11-3,CASSLDSMVGEQYF,TGTGCCAGCAGCTTAGATTCTATGGTGGGGGAGCAGTACTTC
-,TRBD2,TRBJ2-1,TRBV4-1,CASSRKLAGNNEQFF,TGCGCCAGCAGCCGAAAACTAGCGGGCAACAATGAGCAGTTCTTC
-,TRBD2,TRBJ2-7,TRBV11-2,CASSHGLAELYEQYF,TGTGCCAGCAGCCACGGACTAGCGGAACTCTACGAGCAGTACTTC
-,TRBD1,TRBJ1-1,TRBV5-1,CASTGQGSTEAFF,TGCGCCAGTACAGGACAGGGTAGCACTGAAGCTTTCTTT
-,TRBD2,TRBJ2-2,TRBV7-3,CASGAGETGELFF,TGTGCCAGCGGCGCGGGAGAGACCGGGGAGCTGTTTTTT
-,TRBD1,TRBJ2-6,TRBV19,CASSIEGQQGSGANVLTF,TGTGCCAGTAGTATAGAGGGACAGCAGGGGTCTGGGGCCAACGTCCTGACTTTC
-,-,TRBJ1-2,TRBV6-5,CASSYSIGPAYGYTF,TGTGCCAGCAGTTACTCGATTGGTCCAGCCTATGGCTACACCTTC
-,-,TRBJ2-1,TRBV27,CASSYVPYNEQFF,TGTGCCAGCAGTTATGTCCCATACAATGAGCAGTTCTTC